The 14 T cell receptor beta chains listed next were all sequenced from one sample in a study of T cell repertoires in cytomegalovirus infection. TCRdb reanalysed the reads using MiXCR and keeps one entry per CDR3 protein. Among 600,000 to 800,000 distinct CDR3 sequences listed, approximately 24% were seen once. Sequencing used CD8+ T cells from PBMCs. These TCRs come from a human donor in good health (CMV status not recorded). Some clones in this sample may be carry-over from other donors' samples.

The chain carries TRBV11-2 and TRBJ1-2; 7 positions match TRBD1. CDR3 length: 16 residues. Germline values: CDR1 SGHAT, CDR2 FQNNGV. Losses at the gene ends were 4 bases for V and 8 bases for J; bases not matched to a gene: 16. The CDR3 coding sequence is TGTGCCAGCAGCTCTACTCCAGGACAGGAGTCGGTCGGCTACACCTTC. This encodes CASSSTPGQESVGYTF.

The V call is TRBV20-1, the J call TRBJ1-2; maybe TRBD1 (5 bases). V was shortened by 2 bases and J by 2 bases, with 9 bases between the two germline ends. The CDR3 spans 13 residues. Germline V gene sequence: CDR1 DFQATT, CDR2 SNEGSKA (reference sequence). The CDR3 DNA follows: TGCAGTGCTAGAATGTGGGACAACTATGGCTACACCTTC. It codes for CSARMWDNYGYTF.

This clonotype was observed a handful of times. The J gene is TRBJ1-2, the V gene TRBV12-3 or TRBV12-4; no definite D call. V was cut by 5 bases and J by 4 bases, with 11 bases left in between. This CDR3 comprises 13 residues. CDR3 protein: CASSPAGIYGYTF. CDR3 nucleotide sequence: TGTGCCAGCAGTCCCGCAGGAATCTATGGCTACACCTTC.

V gene TRBV2 combines with J gene TRBJ2-5; D unresolved. The CDR3 extends over 15 amino acids. CDR1 and CDR2 (germline): SNHLY, FYNNEI. V was shortened by 3 bases and J by 2 bases, with 13 bases between the two germline ends. CDR3 residues: CASSEWKYEQETQYF. The CDR3 DNA reads as TGTGCCAGCAGTGAGTGGAAGTATGAGCAAGAGACCCAGTACTTC.

This clonotype has only a few counts. In DNA, the CDR3 is TGTGCCAGCGAGGGGCGCCTCTCCTACGAGCAGTACTTC. It yields the protein CASEGRLSYEQYF. The genes are TRBV7-9 and TRBJ2-7; the D gene could be TRBD1 or TRBD2 (5 bases each). Trimming took 8 bases from V and 0 from J, leaving 11 bases between them. The CDR3 covers 13 residues. The germline CDR1 and CDR2 sequences are SEHNR and FQNEAQ (reference sequence).

In its sample, this clonotype was seen a few times. The chain has TRBV9 and TRBJ2-3; no clear D gene. Trimming removed 0 bases from V and 6 bases from J, with 11 bases in between. The V gene's germline CDR1 is SGDLS and CDR2 YYNGEE. This CDR3 region has 14 residues. CDR3 DNA sequence: TGTGCCAGCAGCGTAGGACTGACTGACGATACGCAGTATTTT. Its translation is CASSVGLTDDTQYF.

The chain recombines TRBV19 with TRBJ2-1, with D maybe TRBD2 (5 bases). The CDR3 loop spans 16 amino acids. V lost 3 bases and J lost 3, with 15 bases in between. CDR1 and CDR2 from the germline V gene are LNHDA and SQIVND (reference sequence). CDR3 loop: CASSISSSGSYNEQFF. CDR3 sequence (DNA): TGTGCCAGTAGTATCTCGTCGAGCGGAAGCTACAATGAGCAGTTCTTC.

This clonotype was detected many times. V usage is TRBV7-6 and J usage is TRBJ2-1; 9 nucleotides align to TRBD1. J gave up 6 bases and V 4 bases, and 7 bases lay outside the gene matches. CDR3 length: 15 residues. Germline V gene sequence: CDR1 SGHVS, CDR2 FNYEAQ. DNA of the CDR3: TGTGCCAGCAGCTGGACAGGGGCGACCGGCAATGAGCAGTTCTTC. Protein sequence: CASSWTGATGNEQFF.

V usage is TRBV7-9 and J usage is TRBJ2-1; D is undetermined. The V and J ends lost 5 bases and 7 bases respectively, with 12 bases between them. The CDR3 extends over 13 amino acids. The germline gives CDR1 SEHNR, CDR2 FQNEAQ (reference sequence). CDR3 sequence reads: CASSRVFRNEQFF. The CDR3 region has the DNA TGTGCCAGCAGCCGAGTATTTCGGAATGAGCAGTTCTTC. The complete variable domain, with remaining parts taken from reference TRBV7-9 and TRBJ2-1, reads DTGVSQNPRHKITKRGQNVTFRCDPISEHNRLYWYRQTLGQGPEFLTYFQNEAQLEKSRLLSDRFSAERPKGSFSTLEIQRTEQGDSAMYLCASSRVFRNEQFFGPGTRLTVL.

V and J are TRBV13 and TRBJ1-2; 10 nucleotides match TRBD1. The germline CDR1 and CDR2 sequences are PRHDT and FYEKMQ (reference sequence). The CDR3 consists of 14 residues. V lost 4 bases and J lost 8; bases outside the gene matches: 7. CDR3 region: CASSSGQGVLGYTF. CDR3 bases: TGTGCCAGCAGCTCCGGACAGGGGGTTTTGGGCTACACCTTC.

In the case of this clonotype: One end of the junction is discordant with germline, which a read error may explain. The V and J genes are TRBV6-1 and TRBJ2-2; possibly TRBD1 for D (6 bases). CDR3 length: 17 amino acids. The germline CDR1 and CDR2 sequences are MNHNS and SASEGT. The DNA for the CDR3 is TGTGCCAGCAGTTACCAAAAGTGGACAGTCAACACTGGGGAGCTGTTTTTT. This sequence encodes CASSYQKWTVNTGELFF.

The rearrangement joins TRBV2 to TRBJ2-1; D uncertain. The germline gives CDR1 SNHLY, CDR2 FYNNEI. Trimming left V 4 bases short and J 5 bases short, with 9 bases between. The CDR3 runs 13 residues. The CDR3 region is CASSAYSDNEQFF. As DNA, the CDR3 is TGTGCCAGCAGTGCCTACAGCGACAATGAGCAGTTCTTC.

This clonotype was observed a few times. The chain carries TRBV29-1 and TRBJ1-1, with D possibly being TRBD1 (5 bases). The CDR3 covers 14 residues. Germline V gene sequence: CDR1 SQVTM, CDR2 ANQGSEA. Trimming removed 5 bases from V and 3 bases from J, with 16 bases in between. Written as DNA, the CDR3 is TGCAGCGTTTCCGCGTTCAGGGTGGACACTGAAGCTTTCTTT. Translation: CSVSAFRVDTEAFF.

The chain employs TRBV28 and TRBJ1-5, with D tentatively TRBD1 (5 bases). Trimming removed 3 bases at V and 3 bases at J, with 9 bases between. The CDR3 contains 14 residues. Germline CDR1 MDHEN, CDR2 SYDVKM. This CDR3 reads CASSFRQNNQPQHF. CDR3 nucleotides: TGTGCCAGCAGTTTTCGACAGAACAATCAGCCCCAGCATTTT.